This T cell receptor beta chain was recovered during a study of T cell responses to AZD1222 COVID-19 vaccine. TCRdb's table, derived via immunoSEQ multiplex PCR, lists solely in-frame clones and lacks some. Among roughly 40,000 clones listed, about three quarters were seen once. Germline lookup yields CDR1 MDHEN and CDR2 SYDVKM. The V segment lost 4 bases and the J segment 8 bases; nucleotides outside the gene matches: 13. The CDR3 totals 16 residues. Concerning this clone itself: Its antigen is as yet unknown.

The study, taken as a whole, reports: Clonal diversity may have been underestimated in mostly white British donors.

The sample was peripheral blood, taken on day 0 of AZD1222 vaccination. The gene calls are TRBV28 and TRBJ1-4, with 7 bases identical to TRBD1. This TCR came from an adult in good health. As DNA, the CDR3 is TGTGCCAGCAGTTCGGGACAGACCTCCTCGTCGGAAAAACTGTTTTTT. It yields the protein CASSSGQTSSSEKLFF.